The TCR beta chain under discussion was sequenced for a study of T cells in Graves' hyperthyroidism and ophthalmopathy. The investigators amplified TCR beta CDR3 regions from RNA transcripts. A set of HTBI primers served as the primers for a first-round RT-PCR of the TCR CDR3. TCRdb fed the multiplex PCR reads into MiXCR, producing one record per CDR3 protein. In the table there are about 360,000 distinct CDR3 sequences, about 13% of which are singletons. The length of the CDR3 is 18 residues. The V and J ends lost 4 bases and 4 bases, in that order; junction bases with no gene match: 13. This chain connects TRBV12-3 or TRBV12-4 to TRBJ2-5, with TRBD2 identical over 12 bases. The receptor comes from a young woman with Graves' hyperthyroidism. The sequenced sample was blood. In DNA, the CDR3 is TGTGCCAGCAGTTACAGGGGGCTAGCGGGAGGGGACCGAGAGACCCAGTACTTC. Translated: CASSYRGLAGGDRETQYF.